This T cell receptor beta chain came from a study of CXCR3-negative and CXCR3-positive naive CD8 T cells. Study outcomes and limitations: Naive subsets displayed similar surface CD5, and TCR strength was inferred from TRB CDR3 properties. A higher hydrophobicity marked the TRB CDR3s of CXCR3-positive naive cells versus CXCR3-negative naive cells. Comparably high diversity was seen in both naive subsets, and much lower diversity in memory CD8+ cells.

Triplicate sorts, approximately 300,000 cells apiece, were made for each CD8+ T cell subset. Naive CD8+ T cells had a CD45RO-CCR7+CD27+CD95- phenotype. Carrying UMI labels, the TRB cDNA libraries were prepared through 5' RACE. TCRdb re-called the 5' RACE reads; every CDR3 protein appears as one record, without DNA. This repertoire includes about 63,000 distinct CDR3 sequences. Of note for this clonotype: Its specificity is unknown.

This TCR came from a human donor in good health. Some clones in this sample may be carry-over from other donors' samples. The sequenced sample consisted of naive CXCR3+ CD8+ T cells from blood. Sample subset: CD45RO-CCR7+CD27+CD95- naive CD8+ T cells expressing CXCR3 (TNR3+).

CDR3 sequence: CASTSGTSGGENTGELFF. The chain links TRBV7-2 to TRBJ2-2; TCRdb outputs TRBD2, but without DNA this stays unchecked. Looked up from germline, CDR1 is SGHTA and CDR2 is FQGNSA. The CDR3 sequence is 18 residues long.